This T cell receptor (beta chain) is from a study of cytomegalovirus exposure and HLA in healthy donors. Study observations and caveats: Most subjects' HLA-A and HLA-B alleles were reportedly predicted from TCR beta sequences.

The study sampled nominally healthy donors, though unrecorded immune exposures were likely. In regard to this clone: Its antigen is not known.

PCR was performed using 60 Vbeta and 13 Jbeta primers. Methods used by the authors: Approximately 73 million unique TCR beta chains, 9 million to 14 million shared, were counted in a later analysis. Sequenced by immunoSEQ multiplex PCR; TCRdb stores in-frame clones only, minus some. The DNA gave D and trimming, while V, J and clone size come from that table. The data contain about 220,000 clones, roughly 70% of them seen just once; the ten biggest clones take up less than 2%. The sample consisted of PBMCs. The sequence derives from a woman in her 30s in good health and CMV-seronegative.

The CDR3 spells CASSTGQGVSGELFF. In DNA, the CDR3 is TGTGCCAGCAGCACGGGACAGGGGGTGTCCGGGGAGCTGTTTTTT. This chain connects TRBV21-1 to TRBJ2-2; the DNA was not used to check the table's D call, TRBD1. TRBV21-1 is a documented pseudogene. This CDR3 region has 15 residues.